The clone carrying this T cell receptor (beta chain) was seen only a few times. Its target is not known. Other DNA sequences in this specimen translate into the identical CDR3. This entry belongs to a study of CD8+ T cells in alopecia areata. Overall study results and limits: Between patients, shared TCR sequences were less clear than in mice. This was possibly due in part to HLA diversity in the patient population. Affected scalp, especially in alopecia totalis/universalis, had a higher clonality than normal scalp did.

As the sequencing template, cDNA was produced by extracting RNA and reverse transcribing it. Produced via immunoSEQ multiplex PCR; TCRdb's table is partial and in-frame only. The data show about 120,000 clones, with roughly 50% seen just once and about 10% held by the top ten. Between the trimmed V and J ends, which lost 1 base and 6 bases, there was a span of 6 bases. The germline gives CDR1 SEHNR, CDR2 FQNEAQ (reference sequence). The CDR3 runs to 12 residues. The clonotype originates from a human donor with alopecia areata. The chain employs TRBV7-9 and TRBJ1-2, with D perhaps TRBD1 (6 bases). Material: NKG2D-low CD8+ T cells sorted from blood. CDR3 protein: CASSLEGDGYTF. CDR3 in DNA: TGTGCCAGCAGCTTAGAGGGGGATGGCTACACCTTC.